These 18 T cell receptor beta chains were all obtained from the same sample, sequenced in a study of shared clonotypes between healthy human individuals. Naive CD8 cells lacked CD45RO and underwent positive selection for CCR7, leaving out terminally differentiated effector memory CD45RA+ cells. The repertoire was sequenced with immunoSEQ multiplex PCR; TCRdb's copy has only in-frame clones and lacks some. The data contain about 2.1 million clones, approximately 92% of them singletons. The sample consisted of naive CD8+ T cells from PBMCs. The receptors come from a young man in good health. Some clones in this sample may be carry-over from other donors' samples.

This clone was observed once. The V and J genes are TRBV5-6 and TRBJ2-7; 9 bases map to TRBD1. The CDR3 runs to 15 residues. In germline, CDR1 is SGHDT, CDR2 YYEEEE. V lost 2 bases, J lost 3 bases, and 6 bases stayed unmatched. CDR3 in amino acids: CASSLNPGQGYEQYF. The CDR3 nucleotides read TGTGCCAGCAGCTTAAACCCGGGACAGGGCTACGAGCAGTACTTC.

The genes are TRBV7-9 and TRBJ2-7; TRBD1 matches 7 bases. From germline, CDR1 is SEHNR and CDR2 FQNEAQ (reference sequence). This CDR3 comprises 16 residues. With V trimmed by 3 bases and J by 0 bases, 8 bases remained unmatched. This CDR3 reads CASSFIRDSDSYEQYF. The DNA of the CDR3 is TGTGCCAGCAGCTTCATCCGGGACAGCGACTCCTACGAGCAGTACTTC.

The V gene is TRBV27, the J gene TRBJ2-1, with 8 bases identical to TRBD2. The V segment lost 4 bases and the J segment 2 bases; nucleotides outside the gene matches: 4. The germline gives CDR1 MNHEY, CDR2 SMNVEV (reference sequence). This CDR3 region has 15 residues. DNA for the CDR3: TGTGCCAGCAGTTATAATAGCGGGGCCTACAATGAGCAGTTCTTC. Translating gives CASSYNSGAYNEQFF.

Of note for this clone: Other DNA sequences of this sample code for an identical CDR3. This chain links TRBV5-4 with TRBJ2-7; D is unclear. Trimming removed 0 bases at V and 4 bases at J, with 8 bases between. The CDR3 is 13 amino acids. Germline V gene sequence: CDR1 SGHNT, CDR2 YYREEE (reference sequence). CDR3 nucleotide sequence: TGTGCCAGCAGCTTGGTGGGGTCTTACGAGCAGTACTTC. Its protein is CASSLVGSYEQYF.

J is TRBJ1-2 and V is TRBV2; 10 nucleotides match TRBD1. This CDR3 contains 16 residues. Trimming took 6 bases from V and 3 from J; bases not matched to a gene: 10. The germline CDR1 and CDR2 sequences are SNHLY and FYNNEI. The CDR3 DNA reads TGTGCCAGCAGCCCCTGGACAGGGGGTTCCCACTATGGCTACACCTTC. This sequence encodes CASSPWTGGSHYGYTF.

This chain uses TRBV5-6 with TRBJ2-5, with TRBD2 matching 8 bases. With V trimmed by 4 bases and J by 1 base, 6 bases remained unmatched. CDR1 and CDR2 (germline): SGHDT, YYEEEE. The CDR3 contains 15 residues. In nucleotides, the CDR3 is TGTGCCAGCAGCCCTGCGGGGGGCCGCCAAGAGACCCAGTACTTC. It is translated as CASSPAGGRQETQYF. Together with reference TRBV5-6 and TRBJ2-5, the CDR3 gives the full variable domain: DAGVTQSPTHLIKTRGQQVTLRCSPKSGHDTVSWYQQALGQGPQFIFQYYEEEERQRGNFPDRFSGHQFPNYSSELNVNALLLGDSALYLCASSPAGGRQETQYFGPGTRLLVL.

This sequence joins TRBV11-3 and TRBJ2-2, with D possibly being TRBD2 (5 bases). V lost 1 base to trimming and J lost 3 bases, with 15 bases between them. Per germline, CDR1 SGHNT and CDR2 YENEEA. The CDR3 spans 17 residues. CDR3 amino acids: CASSLVQAVGYTGELFF. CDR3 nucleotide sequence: TGTGCCAGCAGCTTAGTCCAAGCGGTAGGGTACACCGGGGAGCTGTTTTTT.

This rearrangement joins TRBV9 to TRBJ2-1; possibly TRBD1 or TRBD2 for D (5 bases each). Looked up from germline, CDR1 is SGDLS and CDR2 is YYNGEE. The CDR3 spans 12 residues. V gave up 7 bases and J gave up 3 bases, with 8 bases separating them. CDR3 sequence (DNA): TGTGCCAGCGGGACCGACTACAATGAGCAGTTCTTC. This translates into CASGTDYNEQFF.

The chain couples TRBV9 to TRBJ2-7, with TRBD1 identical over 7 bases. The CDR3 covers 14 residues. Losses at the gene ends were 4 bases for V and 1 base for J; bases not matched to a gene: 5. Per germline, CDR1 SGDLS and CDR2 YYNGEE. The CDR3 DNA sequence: TGTGCCAGCAGCCCCGGACAGGATTCCTACGAGCAGTACTTC. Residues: CASSPGQDSYEQYF.

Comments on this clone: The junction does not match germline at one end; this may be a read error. The DNA of the CDR3 is TGCAGTGCTGGAGATAACATTCAGTACTTC. This encodes CSAGDNIQYF. The chain couples TRBV20-1 to TRBJ2-4, with no clear D. CDR3 size: 10 residues. Germline V gene data show CDR1 as DFQATT and CDR2 as SNEGSKA (reference sequence).

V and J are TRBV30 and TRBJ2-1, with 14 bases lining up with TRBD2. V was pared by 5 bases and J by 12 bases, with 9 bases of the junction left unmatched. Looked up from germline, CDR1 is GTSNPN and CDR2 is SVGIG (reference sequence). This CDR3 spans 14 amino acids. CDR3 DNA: TGTGCCTGGGACGGGACTAGCGGGAGTATCGGGCAGTTCTTC. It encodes CAWDGTSGSIGQFF.

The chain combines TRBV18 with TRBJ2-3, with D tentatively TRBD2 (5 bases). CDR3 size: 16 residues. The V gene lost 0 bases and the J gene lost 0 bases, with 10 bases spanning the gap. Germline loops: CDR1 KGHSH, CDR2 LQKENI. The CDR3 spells CASSPPSGWSTDTQYF. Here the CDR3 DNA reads TGTGCCAGCTCACCACCCTCGGGGTGGAGCACAGATACGCAGTATTTT.

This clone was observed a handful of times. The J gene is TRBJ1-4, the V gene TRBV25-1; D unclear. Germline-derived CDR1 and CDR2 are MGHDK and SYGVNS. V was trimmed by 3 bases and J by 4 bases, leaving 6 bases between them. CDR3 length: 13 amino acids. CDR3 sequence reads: CASSDMVNEKLFF. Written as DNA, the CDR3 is TGTGCCAGCAGTGACATGGTTAATGAAAAACTGTTTTTT.

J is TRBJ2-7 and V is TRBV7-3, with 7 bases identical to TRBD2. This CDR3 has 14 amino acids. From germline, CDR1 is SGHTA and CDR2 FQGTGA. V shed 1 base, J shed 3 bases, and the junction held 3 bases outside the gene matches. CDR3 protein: CASSLNSGGYEQYF. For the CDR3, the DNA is TGTGCCAGCAGCTTAAATTCGGGGGGCTACGAGCAGTACTTC.

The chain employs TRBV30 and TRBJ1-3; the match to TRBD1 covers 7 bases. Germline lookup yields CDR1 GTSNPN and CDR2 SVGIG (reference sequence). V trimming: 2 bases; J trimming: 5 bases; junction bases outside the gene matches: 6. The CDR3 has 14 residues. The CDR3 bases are TGTGCCTGGAGTCAAGGGGGCTTTAGAAACACCATATATTTT. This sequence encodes CAWSQGGFRNTIYF.

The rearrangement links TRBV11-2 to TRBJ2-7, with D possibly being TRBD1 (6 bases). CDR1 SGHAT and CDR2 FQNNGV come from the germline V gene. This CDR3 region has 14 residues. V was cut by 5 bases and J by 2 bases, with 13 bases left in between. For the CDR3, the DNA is TGTGCCAGCAGCCGCAGGGACAACCCCTACGAGCAGTACTTC. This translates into CASSRRDNPYEQYF.

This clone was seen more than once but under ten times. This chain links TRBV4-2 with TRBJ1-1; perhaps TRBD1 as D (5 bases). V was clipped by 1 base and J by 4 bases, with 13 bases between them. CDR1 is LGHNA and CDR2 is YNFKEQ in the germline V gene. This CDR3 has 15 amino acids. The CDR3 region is CASSQVWGKGTEAFF. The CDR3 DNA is TGTGCCAGCAGCCAAGTTTGGGGGAAGGGCACTGAAGCTTTCTTT.

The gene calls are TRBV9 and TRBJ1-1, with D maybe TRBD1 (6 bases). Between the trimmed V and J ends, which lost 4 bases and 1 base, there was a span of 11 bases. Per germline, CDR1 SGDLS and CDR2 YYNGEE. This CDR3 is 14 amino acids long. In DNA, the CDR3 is TGTGCCAGCAGCCAGAGCAGGGGGAACACTGAAGCTTTCTTT. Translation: CASSQSRGNTEAFF. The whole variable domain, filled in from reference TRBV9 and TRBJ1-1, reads DSGVTQTPKHLITATGQRVTLRCSPRSGDLSVYWYQQSLDQGLQFLIQYYNGEERAKGNILERFSAQQFPDLHSELNLSSLELGDSALYFCASSQSRGNTEAFFGQGTRLTVV.